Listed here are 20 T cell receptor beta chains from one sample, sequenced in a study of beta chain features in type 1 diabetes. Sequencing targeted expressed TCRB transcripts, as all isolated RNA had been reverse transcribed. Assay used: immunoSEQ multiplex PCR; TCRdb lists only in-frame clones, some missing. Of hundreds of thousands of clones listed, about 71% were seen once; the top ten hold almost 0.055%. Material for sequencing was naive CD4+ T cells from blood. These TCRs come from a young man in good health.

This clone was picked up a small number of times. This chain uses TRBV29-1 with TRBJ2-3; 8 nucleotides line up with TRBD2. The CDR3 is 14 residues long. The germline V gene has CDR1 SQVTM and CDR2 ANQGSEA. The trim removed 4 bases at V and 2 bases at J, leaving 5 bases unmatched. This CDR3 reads CSVGVAGPTDTQYF. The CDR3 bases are TGCAGCGTTGGGGTAGCGGGGCCCACAGATACGCAGTATTTT.

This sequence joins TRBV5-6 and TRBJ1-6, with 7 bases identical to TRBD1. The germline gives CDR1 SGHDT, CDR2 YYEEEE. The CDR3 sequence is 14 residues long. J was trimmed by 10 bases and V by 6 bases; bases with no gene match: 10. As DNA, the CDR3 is TGTGCCAGCAAGCTGACAGGGCCGGGATCACCCCTCCACTTT. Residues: CASKLTGPGSPLHF.

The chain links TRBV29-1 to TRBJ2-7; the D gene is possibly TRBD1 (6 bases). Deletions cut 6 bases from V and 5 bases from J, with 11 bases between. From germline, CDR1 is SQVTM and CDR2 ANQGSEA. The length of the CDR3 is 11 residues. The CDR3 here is CSVSGTHEQYF. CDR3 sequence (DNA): TGCAGCGTCTCCGGGACACACGAGCAGTACTTC.

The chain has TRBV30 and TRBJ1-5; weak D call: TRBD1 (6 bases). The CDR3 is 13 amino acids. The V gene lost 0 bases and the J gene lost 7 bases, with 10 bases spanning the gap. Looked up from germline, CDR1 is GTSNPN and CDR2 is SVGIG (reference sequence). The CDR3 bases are TGTGCCTGGAGTGTAGGGGGGGCCCAGCCCCAGCATTTT. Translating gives CAWSVGGAQPQHF.

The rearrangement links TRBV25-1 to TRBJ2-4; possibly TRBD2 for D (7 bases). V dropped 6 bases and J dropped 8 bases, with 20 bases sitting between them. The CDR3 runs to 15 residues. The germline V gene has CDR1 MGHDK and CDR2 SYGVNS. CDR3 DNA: TGTGCCAGCAGAAGCCGGACAGAGGGAGGGGACATTCAGTACTTC. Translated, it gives CASRSRTEGGDIQYF.

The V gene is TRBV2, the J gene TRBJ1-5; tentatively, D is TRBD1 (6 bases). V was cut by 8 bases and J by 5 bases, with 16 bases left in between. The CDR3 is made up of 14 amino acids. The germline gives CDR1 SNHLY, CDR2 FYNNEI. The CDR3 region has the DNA TGTGCCAGCGGGAGCAGGGGAGGGCATCAGCCCCAGCATTTT. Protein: CASGSRGGHQPQHF.

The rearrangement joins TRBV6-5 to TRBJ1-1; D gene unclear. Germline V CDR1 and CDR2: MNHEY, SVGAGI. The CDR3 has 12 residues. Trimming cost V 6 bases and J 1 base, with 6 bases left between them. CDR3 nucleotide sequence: TGTGCCAGCAGGCACAGGAACACTGAAGCTTTCTTT. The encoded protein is CASRHRNTEAFF.

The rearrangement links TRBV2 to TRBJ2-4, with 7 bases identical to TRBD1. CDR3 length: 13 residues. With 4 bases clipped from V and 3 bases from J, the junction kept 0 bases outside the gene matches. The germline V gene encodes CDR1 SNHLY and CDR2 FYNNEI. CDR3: CASSGDSKNIQYF. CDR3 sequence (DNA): TGTGCCAGCAGTGGGGACAGCAAAAACATTCAGTACTTC.

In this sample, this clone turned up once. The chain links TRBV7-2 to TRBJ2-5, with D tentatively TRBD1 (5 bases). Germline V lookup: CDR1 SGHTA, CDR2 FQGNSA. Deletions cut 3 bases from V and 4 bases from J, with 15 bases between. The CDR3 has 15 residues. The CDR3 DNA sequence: TGTGCCAGCAGCTTGCAGGGCGTTTGGGGAGAGACCCAGTACTTC. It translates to CASSLQGVWGETQYF.

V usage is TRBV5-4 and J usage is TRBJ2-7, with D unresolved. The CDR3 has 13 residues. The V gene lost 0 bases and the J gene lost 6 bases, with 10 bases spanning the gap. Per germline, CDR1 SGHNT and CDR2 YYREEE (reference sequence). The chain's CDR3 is CASSLESLGEQYF. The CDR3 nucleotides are TGTGCCAGCAGCTTGGAGAGTTTGGGCGAGCAGTACTTC.

CDR3 residues: CSVFSFNYGYTF. DNA of the CDR3: TGCAGCGTTTTCAGCTTTAACTATGGCTACACCTTC. The V call is TRBV29-1, the J call TRBJ1-2; D unresolved. The CDR3 runs to 12 residues. Germline V gene lookup returns CDR1 SQVTM and CDR2 ANQGSEA. Between the trimmed V and J ends, which lost 5 bases and 1 base, there was a span of 8 bases. Based on the CDR3 plus reference TRBV29-1 and TRBJ1-2, the full variable domain is SAVISQKPSRDICQRGTSLTIQCQVDSQVTMMFWYRQQPGQSLTLIATANQGSEATYESGFVIDKFPISRPNLTFSTLTVSNMSPEDSSIYLCSVFSFNYGYTFGSGTRLTVV.

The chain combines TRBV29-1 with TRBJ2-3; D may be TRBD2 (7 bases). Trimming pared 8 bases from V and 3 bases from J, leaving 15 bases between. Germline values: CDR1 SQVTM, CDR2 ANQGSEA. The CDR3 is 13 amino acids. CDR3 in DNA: TGCAGCCTCTTGGAGGGGGGGACAGATACGCAGTATTTT. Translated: CSLLEGGTDTQYF.

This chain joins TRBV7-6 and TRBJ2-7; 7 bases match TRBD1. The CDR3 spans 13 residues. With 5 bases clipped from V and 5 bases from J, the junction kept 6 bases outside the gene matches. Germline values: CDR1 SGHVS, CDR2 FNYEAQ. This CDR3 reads CASSLRGFDEQYF. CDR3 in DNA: TGTGCCAGCAGCCTCAGGGGGTTTGACGAGCAGTACTTC.

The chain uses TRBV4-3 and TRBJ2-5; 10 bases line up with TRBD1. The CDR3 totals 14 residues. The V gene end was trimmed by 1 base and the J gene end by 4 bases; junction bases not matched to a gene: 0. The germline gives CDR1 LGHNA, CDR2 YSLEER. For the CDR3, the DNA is TGCGCCAGCAGCCAAGGGACAGGGGGAGAGACCCAGTACTTC. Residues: CASSQGTGGETQYF.

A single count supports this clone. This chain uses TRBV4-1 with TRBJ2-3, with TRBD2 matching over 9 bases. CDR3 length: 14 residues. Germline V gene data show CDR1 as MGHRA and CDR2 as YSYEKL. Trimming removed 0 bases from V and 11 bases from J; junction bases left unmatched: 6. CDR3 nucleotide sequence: TGCGCCAGCAGCCAAGAGGCGCCTAGCGGGGAGCAGTATTTT. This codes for CASSQEAPSGEQYF.

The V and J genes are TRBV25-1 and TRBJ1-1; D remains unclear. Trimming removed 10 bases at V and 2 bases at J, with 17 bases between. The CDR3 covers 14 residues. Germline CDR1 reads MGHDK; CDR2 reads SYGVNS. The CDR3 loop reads CATRDLRGNTEAFF. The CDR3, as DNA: TGTGCCACCCGAGATCTTCGGGGAAACACTGAAGCTTTCTTT.

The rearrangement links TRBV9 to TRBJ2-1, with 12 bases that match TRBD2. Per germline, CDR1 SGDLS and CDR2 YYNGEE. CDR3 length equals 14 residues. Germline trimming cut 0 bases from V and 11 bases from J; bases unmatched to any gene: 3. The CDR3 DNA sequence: TGTGCCAGCAGCGTAGGACTAGCGGGAGTTAAGCAGTTCTTC. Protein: CASSVGLAGVKQFF. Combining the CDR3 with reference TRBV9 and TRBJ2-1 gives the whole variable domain DSGVTQTPKHLITATGQRVTLRCSPRSGDLSVYWYQQSLDQGLQFLIQYYNGEERAKGNILERFSAQQFPDLHSELNLSSLELGDSALYFCASSVGLAGVKQFFGPGTRLTVL.

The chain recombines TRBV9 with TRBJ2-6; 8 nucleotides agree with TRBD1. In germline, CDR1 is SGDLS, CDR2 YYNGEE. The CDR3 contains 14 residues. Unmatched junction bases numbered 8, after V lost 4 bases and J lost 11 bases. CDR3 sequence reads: CASSPRTGNDVLTF. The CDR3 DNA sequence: TGTGCCAGCAGCCCACGGACAGGGAACGACGTCCTGACTTTC.

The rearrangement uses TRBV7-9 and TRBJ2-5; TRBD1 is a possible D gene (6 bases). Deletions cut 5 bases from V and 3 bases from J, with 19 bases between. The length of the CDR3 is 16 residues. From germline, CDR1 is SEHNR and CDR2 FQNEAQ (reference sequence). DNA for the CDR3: TGTGCCAGCAGCCCCTCCTCCTTGGACAGTAAAGAGACCCAGTACTTC. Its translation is CASSPSSLDSKETQYF.

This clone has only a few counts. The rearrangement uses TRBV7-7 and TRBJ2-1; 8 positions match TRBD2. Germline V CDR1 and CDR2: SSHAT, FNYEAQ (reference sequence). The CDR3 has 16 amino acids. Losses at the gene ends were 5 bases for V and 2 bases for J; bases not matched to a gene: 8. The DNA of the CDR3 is TGTGCCAGCAGCAGCACTAGCGGCACTACCTACAATGAGCAGTTCTTC. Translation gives CASSSTSGTTYNEQFF.